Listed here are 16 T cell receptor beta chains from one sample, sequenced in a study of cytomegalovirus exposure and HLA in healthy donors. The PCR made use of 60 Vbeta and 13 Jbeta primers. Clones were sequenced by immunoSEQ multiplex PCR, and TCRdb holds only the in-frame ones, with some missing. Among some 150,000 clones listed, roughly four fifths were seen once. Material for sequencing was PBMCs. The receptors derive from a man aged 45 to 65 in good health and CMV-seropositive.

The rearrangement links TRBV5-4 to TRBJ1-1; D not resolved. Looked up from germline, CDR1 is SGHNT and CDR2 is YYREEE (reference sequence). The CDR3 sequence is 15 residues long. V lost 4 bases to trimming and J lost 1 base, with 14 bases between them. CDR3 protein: CASSPAQNWNTEAFF. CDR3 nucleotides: TGTGCCAGCAGCCCGGCACAGAATTGGAACACTGAAGCTTTCTTT.

CDR3 region: CASSTRQGFLGTQYF. CDR3 in DNA: TGTGCCAGCAGCACCCGACAGGGTTTTCTCGGGACCCAGTACTTC. This rearrangement joins TRBV9 to TRBJ2-5, with 7 bases identical to TRBD1. Germline values: CDR1 SGDLS, CDR2 YYNGEE. CDR3 length equals 15 residues. J was trimmed by 7 bases and V by 4 bases; bases with no gene match: 13.

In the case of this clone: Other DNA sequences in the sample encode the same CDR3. CDR3 residues: CASSLGQNTEAFF. CDR3 bases: TGTGCCAGCAGCCTAGGTCAAAACACTGAAGCTTTCTTT. The chain combines TRBV7-2 with TRBJ1-1; D is unclear. Germline CDR1 reads SGHTA; CDR2 reads FQGNSA. Trimming took 5 bases from V and 2 from J, leaving 9 bases between them. The CDR3 consists of 13 residues.

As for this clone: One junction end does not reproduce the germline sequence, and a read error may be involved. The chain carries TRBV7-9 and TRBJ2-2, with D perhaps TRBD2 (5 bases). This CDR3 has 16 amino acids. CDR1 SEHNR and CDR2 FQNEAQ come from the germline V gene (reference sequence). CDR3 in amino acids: CSSSFLLGSSVGELFF. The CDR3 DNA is TGTTCCAGCAGCTTCCTTTTGGGGAGTTCGGTCGGGGAGCTGTTTTTT.

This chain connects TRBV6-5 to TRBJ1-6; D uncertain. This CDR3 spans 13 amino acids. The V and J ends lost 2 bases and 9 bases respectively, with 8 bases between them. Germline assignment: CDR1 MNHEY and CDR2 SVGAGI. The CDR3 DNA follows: TGTGCCAGCAGTTACGATGTGCGTTCACCCCTCCACTTT. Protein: CASSYDVRSPLHF.

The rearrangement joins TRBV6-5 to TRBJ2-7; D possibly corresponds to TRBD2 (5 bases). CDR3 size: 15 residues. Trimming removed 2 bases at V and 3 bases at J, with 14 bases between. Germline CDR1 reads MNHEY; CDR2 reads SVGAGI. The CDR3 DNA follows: TGTGCCAGCAGTTACCGGCCGGGTGGACTCTACGAGCAGTACTTC. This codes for CASSYRPGGLYEQYF.

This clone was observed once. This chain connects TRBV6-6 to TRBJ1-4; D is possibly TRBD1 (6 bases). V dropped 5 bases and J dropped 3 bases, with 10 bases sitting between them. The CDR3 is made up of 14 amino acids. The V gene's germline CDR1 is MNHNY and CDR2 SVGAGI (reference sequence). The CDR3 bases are TGTGCCAGCAGTGGGGGCTGGGCTAATGAAAAACTGTTTTTT. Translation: CASSGGWANEKLFF.

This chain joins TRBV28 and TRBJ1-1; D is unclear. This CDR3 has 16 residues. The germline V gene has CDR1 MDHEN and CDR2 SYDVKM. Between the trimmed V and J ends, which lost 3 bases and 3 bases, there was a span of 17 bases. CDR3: CASSFPGLGSDTEAFF. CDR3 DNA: TGTGCCAGCAGTTTTCCCGGACTAGGGTCAGACACTGAAGCTTTCTTT.

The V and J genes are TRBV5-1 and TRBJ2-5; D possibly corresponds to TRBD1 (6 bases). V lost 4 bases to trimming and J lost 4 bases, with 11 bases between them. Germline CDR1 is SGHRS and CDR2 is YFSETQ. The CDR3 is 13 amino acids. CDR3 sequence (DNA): TGCGCCAGCAGCCAGATCAGGGGAGAGACCCAGTACTTC. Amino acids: CASSQIRGETQYF.

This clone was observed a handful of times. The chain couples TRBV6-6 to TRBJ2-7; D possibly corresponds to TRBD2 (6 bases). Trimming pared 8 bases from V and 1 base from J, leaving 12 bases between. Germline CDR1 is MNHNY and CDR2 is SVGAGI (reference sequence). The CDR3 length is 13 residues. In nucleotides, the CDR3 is TGTGCCAGCGGGACTCATACTTCCTACGAGCAGTACTTC. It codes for CASGTHTSYEQYF.

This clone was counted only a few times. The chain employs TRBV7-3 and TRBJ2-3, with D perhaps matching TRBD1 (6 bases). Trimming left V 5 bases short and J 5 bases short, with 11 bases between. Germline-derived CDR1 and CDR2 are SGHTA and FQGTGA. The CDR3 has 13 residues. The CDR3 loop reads CASSRGGLDTQYF. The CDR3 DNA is TGTGCCAGCAGCCGAGGGGGTTTAGATACGCAGTATTTT.

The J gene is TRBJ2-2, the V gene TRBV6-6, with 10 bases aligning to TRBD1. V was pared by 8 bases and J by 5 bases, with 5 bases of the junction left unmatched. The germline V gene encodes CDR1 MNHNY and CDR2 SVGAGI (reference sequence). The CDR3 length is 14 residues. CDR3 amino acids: CASEGQGETGELFF. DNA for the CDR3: TGTGCCAGCGAAGGACAGGGGGAAACCGGGGAGCTGTTTTTT.

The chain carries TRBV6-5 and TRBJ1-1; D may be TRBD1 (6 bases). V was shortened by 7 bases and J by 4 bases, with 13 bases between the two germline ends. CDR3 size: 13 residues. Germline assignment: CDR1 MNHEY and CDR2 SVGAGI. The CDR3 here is CASTGIRGTEAFF. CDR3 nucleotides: TGTGCCAGCACCGGAATCAGGGGCACTGAAGCTTTCTTT.

The CDR3 nucleotides read TGTGCCAGCAGCGTGACAGGAGGCGCCTACGAGCAGTACTTC. This translates into CASSVTGGAYEQYF. This rearrangement joins TRBV5-6 to TRBJ2-7; a possible D gene is TRBD1 (6 bases). V lost 4 bases and J lost 2, with 13 bases in between. This CDR3 spans 14 amino acids. Germline values: CDR1 SGHDT, CDR2 YYEEEE.

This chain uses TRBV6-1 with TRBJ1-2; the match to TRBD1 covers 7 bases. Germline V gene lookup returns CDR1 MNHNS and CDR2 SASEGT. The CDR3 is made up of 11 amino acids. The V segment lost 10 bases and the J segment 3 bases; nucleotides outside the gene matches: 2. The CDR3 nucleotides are TGTGCCACAGGACAGGACTATGGCTACACCTTC. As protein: CATGQDYGYTF.

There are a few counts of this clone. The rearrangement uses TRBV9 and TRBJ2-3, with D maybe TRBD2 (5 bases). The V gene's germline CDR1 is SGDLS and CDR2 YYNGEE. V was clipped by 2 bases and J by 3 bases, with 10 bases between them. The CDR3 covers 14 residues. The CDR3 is CASSVEGGTDTQYF. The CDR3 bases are TGTGCCAGCAGCGTGGAAGGAGGAACAGATACGCAGTATTTT.